Given below is one T cell receptor (beta chain) in context. Study processing details: The assay estimated nucleated cells by amplifying reference gene primers. Sequenced by immunoSEQ multiplex PCR; TCRdb stores in-frame clones only, minus some. V and J calls and clone size are those listed in that table; D and trimming were worked out from the DNA. The table includes around 43,000 clones, about 85% detected once. The data are from a study of blood T cell repertoires in COVID-19. In the study overall: The study drew acute and convalescent COVID-19 samples from the United States, Italy and Spain. The analysed material was cDNA or gDNA that came from T cells, B-cell-depleted T cells, or PBMCs.

Germline CDR1 SGDLS, CDR2 YYNGEE. The V end was cut by 0 bases, the J end by 0 bases, with 7 bases between. There are 14 residues in the CDR3. The rearrangement links TRBV9 to TRBJ2-7; D ambiguous. The source is a man aged 45-65 years in a cohort sampled during active COVID-19. Source material: peripheral blood. CDR3 residues: CASSVGGFSYEQYF. The CDR3 DNA reads TGTGCCAGCAGCGTAGGCGGATTCTCCTACGAGCAGTACTTC.